The T cell receptor (beta chain) under discussion was sequenced for a study of PD-1 blockade in mismatch repair-deficient tumors. Some clones are missing from TCRdb's copy, which holds only in-frame ones; the method was immunoSEQ multiplex PCR. The sample lists under 150,000 clones, 88% seen once, with over 9.5% in the top ten. Study outcomes and limitations: After pembrolizumab, tumor-resident clones rose rapidly, then generally contracted before radiologic responses.

On this clone: What it binds is unknown.

V lost 4 bases, J lost 0 bases, and 19 bases lay in between. Germline CDR1 is SEHNR and CDR2 is FQNEAQ (reference sequence). This CDR3 region has 17 residues. Mismatch repair deficiency was confirmed in all patients, by PCR or immunohistochemistry. TCR sequencing covered a few patients who responded to pembrolizumab. The material was peripheral blood, obtained approximately 72 weeks after starting pembrolizumab. V is TRBV7-9 and J is TRBJ2-7; D perhaps matches TRBD2 (6 bases). This clonotype was sampled from an adult with mismatch repair-deficient cancer. CDR3 in DNA: TGTGCCAGCAGCTCTTCCATTAGCGGTGCGAGCTCCTACGAGCAGTACTTC. Amino acids: CASSSSISGASSYEQYF.